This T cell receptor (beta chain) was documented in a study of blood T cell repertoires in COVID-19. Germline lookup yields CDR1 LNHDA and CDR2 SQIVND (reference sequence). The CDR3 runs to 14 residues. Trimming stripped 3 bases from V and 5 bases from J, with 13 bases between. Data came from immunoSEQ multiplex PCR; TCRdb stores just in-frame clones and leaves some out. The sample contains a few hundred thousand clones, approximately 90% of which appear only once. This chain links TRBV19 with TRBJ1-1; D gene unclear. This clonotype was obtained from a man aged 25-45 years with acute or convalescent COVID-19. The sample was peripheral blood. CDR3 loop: CASSIGDTRTEAFF. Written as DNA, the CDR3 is TGTGCCAGTAGTATTGGTGATACGAGAACTGAAGCTTTCTTT.